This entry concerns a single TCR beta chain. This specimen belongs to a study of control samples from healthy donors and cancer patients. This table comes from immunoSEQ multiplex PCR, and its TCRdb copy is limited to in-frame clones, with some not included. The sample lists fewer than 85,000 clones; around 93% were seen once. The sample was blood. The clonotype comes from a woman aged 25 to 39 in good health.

The CDR3 coding sequence is TGTGCCAGCAGCCAGCCAGGGGCCGCAGTTACTGAAGCTTTCTTT. This encodes CASSQPGAAVTEAFF. This chain joins TRBV11-2 and TRBJ1-1; a possible D gene is TRBD1 (6 bases). CDR1 SGHAT and CDR2 FQNNGV come from the germline V gene. The CDR3 has 15 amino acids. The ends were cut back, 5 bases at V and 5 bases at J, with 18 bases in the middle.